This T cell receptor (beta chain) was retrieved from a study of blood T cell repertoires in COVID-19. Study-level background: Collection of acute and convalescent COVID-19 samples took place in the United States, Italy and Spain. Nucleic acid was either cDNA or gDNA, and it came from T cells, B-cell-depleted T cells, or PBMCs.

CDR1 is SGHAT and CDR2 is FQNNGV in the germline V gene. The CDR3 loop spans 17 amino acids. The junction had 13 bases not matched to a gene; V was cut back by 6 bases and J by 4 bases. Profiling relied on immunoSEQ multiplex PCR, and the TCRdb table lists in-frame clones only, not all of them. The sample includes around 330,000 clones, 70% to 90% of them seen just once. The sequence derives from a woman in her 30s with COVID-19, enrolled during active disease. The sequenced sample was peripheral blood. The rearrangement uses TRBV11-2 and TRBJ2-2, with 8 bases aligning to TRBD1. This CDR3 reads CASRGFFGQGSTGELFF. The CDR3 DNA reads TGTGCCAGCAGGGGTTTTTTTGGACAGGGTTCCACCGGGGAGCTGTTTTTT.